A single sample is the source of the 2 T cell receptor beta chains below, sequenced in a study of T-cell reconstitution after alpha-beta-depleted transplantation in children. Researchers prepared the TCRbeta library using unique molecular identifiers, the study reports. TCRdb analysed the PCR reads with MiXCR anew, one entry per CDR3 protein. This sample has a few hundred thousand distinct CDR3 sequences, with under 30% found just once. The input for sequencing was PBMCs, mostly from graft donor cells, taken 360 days after TCRalphabeta/CD19-depleted stem cell transplant. These receptor sequences come from a female patient aged 2-9 years who had a stem cell transplant for congenital amegakaryocytic thrombocytopenia, so the T cells may come from the graft donor.

This clonotype has just a few counts. The chain couples TRBV12-3 or TRBV12-4 to TRBJ2-1, with D perhaps given as TRBD1 or TRBD2 (6 bases each). Trimming removed 8 bases at V and 2 bases at J, with 19 bases between. This CDR3 has 16 amino acids. The CDR3 DNA is TGTGCCAGCGAAAACCAATGGGGGGCTACCTACAATGAGCAGTTCTTC. Encoded protein: CASENQWGATYNEQFF.

This clonotype appeared a few times. The V call is TRBV11-2, the J call TRBJ2-7; 11 bases fit TRBD1. The J segment lost 5 bases and the V segment lost 1 base, leaving 7 bases of the junction unmatched. This CDR3 region has 16 residues. The V gene's germline CDR1 is SGHAT and CDR2 FQNNGV. In nucleotides, the CDR3 is TGTGCCAGCAGCTTAGGCGGGGACAGGGGGAACCACGAGCAGTACTTC. Encoded protein: CASSLGGDRGNHEQYF.